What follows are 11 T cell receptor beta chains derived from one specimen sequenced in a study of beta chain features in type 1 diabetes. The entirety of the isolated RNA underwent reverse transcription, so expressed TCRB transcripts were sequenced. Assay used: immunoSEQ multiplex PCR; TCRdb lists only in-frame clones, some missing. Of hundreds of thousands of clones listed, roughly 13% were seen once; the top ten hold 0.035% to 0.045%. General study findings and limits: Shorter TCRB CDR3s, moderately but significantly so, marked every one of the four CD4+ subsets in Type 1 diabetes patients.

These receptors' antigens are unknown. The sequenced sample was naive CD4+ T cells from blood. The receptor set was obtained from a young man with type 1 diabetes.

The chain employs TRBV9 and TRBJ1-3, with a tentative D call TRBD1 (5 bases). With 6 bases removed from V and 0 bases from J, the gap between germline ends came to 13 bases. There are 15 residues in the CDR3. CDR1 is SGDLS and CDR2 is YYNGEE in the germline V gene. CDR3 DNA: TGTGCCAGCACCAGAGGAGGGACCTCTGGAAACACCATATATTTT. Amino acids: CASTRGGTSGNTIYF.

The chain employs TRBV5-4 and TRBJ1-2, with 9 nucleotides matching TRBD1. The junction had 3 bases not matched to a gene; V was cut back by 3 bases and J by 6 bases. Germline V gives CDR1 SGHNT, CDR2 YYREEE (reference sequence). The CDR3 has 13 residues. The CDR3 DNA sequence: TGTGCCAGCAGCTCCGACAGGGGGAATGGCTACACCTTC. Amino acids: CASSSDRGNGYTF. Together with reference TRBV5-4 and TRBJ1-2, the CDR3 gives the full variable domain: ETGVTQSPTHLIKTRGQQVTLRCSSQSGHNTVSWYQQALGQGPQFIFQYYREEENGRGNFPPRFSGLQFPNYSSELNVNALELDDSALYLCASSSDRGNGYTFGSGTRLTVV.

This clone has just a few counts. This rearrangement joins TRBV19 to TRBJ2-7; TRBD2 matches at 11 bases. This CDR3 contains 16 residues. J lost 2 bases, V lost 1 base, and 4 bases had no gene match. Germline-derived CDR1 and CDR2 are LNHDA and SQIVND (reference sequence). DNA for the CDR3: TGTGCCAGTAGTATAGGCGGGACTAGCGGAGCCTACGAGCAGTACTTC. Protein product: CASSIGGTSGAYEQYF.

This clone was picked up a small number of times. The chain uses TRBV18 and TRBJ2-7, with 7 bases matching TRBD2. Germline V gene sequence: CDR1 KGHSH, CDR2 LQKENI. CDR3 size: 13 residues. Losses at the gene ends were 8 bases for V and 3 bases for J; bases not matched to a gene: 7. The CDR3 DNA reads TGTGCCAGCGCAACTAGCGACCGCTACGAGCAGTACTTC. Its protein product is CASATSDRYEQYF. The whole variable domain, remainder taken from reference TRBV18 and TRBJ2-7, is NAGVMQNPRHLVRRRGQEARLRCSPMKGHSHVYWYRQLPEEGLKFMVYLQKENIIDESGMPKERFSAEFPKEGPSILRIQQVVRGDSAAYFCASATSDRYEQYFGPGTRLTVT.

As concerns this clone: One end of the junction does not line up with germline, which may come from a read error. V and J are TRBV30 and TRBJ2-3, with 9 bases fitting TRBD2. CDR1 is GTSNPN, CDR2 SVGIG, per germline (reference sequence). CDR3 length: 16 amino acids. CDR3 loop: CARSGSSGGPPDTQYF. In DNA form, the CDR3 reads TGTGCCCGGAGTGGGAGCAGCGGGGGGCCCCCAGATACGCAGTATTTT.

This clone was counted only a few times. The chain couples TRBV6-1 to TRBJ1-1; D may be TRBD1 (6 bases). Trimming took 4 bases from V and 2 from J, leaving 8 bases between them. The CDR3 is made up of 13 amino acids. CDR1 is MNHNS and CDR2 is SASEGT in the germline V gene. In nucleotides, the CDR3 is TGTGCCAGCAGTGCACAGGGAAACACTGAAGCTTTCTTT. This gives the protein CASSAQGNTEAFF.

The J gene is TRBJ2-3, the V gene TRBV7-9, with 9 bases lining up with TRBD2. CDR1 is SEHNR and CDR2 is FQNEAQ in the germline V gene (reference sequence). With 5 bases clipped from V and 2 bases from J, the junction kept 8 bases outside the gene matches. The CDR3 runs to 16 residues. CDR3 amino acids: CASSIIAGAHTDTQYF. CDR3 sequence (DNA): TGTGCCAGCAGCATCATAGCGGGAGCGCACACAGATACGCAGTATTTT. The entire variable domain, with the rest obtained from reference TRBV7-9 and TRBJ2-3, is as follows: DTGVSQNPRHKITKRGQNVTFRCDPISEHNRLYWYRQTLGQGPEFLTYFQNEAQLEKSRLLSDRFSAERPKGSFSTLEIQRTEQGDSAMYLCASSIIAGAHTDTQYFGPGTRLTVL.

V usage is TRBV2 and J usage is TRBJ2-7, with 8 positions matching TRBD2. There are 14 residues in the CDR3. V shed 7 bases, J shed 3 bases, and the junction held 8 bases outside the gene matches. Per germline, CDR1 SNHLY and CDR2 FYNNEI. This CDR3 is CASNPGSGSYEQYF. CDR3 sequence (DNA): TGTGCCAGCAATCCGGGGAGCGGGAGCTACGAGCAGTACTTC.

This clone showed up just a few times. The CDR3 here is CASSQLTLAGIYEQYF. CDR3 nucleotide sequence: TGCGCCAGCAGCCAACTAACTCTAGCGGGGATCTACGAGCAGTACTTC. The V call is TRBV4-3, the J call TRBJ2-7; 9 bases match TRBD2. V trimming: 2 bases; J trimming: 3 bases; junction bases outside the gene matches: 8. CDR1 is LGHNA, CDR2 YSLEER, per germline. The CDR3 has 16 residues.

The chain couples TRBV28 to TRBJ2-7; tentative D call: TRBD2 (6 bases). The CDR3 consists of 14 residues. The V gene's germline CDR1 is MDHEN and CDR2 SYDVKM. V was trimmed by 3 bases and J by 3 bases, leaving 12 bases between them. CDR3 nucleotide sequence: TGTGCCAGCAGTTTCGGGGGATTGGGCTACGAGCAGTACTTC. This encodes CASSFGGLGYEQYF.

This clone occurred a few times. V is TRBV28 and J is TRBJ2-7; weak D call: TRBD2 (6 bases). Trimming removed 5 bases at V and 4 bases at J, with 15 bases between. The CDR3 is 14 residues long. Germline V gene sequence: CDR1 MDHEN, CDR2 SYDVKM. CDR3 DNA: TGTGCCAGCAGTACCATGAGCGGGTTATACGAGCAGTACTTC. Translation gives CASSTMSGLYEQYF.